The 9 T cell receptor beta chains listed next were all sequenced from one sample in a study of blood T cell repertoires in COVID-19. Clones were sequenced by immunoSEQ multiplex PCR, and TCRdb holds only the in-frame ones, with some missing. This sample has 260,000 or so clones, with about four fifths found just once. The sample consisted of PBMCs or T cells enriched from blood (not recorded which). The source is a woman aged 40 to 50 who had been exposed to COVID-19.

The chain couples TRBV5-1 to TRBJ2-1, with D possibly TRBD2 on 5 matching bases. The CDR3 has 14 amino acids. CDR1 is SGHRS, CDR2 YFSETQ, per germline. Trimming left V 4 bases short and J 0 bases short, with 8 bases between. The CDR3 sequence: CASSPTSSYNEQFF. In nucleotides, the CDR3 is TGCGCCAGCAGCCCAACTAGCTCCTACAATGAGCAGTTCTTC.

This chain connects TRBV3-1 (or the pseudogene TRBV3-2) to TRBJ1-1, with D maybe TRBD1 (5 bases). Deletions cut 5 bases from V and 1 base from J, with 14 bases between. Germline values: CDR1 LGHDT, CDR2 YNNKEL (reference sequence). The CDR3 totals 15 residues. The CDR3 spells CASSASPGGNTEAFF. The CDR3, as DNA: TGTGCCAGCAGCGCAAGTCCCGGGGGGAACACTGAAGCTTTCTTT.

This chain connects TRBV7-2 to TRBJ1-2; D might be TRBD1 (6 bases). Trimming stripped 5 bases from V and 2 bases from J, with 15 bases between. This CDR3 spans 15 amino acids. Germline V CDR1 and CDR2: SGHTA, FQGNSA. The CDR3 nucleotides read TGTGCCAGCAGCCCCCCGGGACACCCGAACTATGGCTACACCTTC. Translation: CASSPPGHPNYGYTF.

This rearrangement joins TRBV6-5 to TRBJ1-6; D is possibly TRBD1 (5 bases). This CDR3 spans 15 amino acids. Germline loops: CDR1 MNHEY, CDR2 SVGAGI. V gave up 0 bases and J gave up 14 bases, with 17 bases separating them. The CDR3 loop reads CASSYSSGSGRALHF. CDR3 DNA: TGTGCCAGCAGTTACTCGTCAGGGTCTGGAAGGGCCCTCCACTTT.

The chain carries TRBV7-2 and TRBJ2-7; 12 nucleotides agree with TRBD2. The CDR3 covers 18 residues. V lost 5 bases and J lost 4; bases outside the gene matches: 15. CDR1 is SGHTA and CDR2 is FQGNSA in the germline V gene. This chain's CDR3 is CASSARASGGASGYEQYF. The CDR3 coding sequence is TGTGCCAGCAGCGCCCGAGCTAGCGGGGGGGCCTCCGGATACGAGCAGTACTTC.

CDR3 residues: CASAGSSGNTIYF. The CDR3 DNA reads as TGTGCCAGCGCCGGGTCTTCTGGAAACACCATATATTTT. V and J are TRBV11-2 and TRBJ1-3, with D unclear. Trimming removed 8 bases at V and 1 base at J, with 9 bases between. Germline V gives CDR1 SGHAT, CDR2 FQNNGV. The CDR3 has 13 residues.

The gene calls are TRBV12-3 or TRBV12-4 and TRBJ1-4; 9 bases map to TRBD1. The CDR3 has 13 residues. The V segment lost 6 bases and the J segment 8 bases; nucleotides outside the gene matches: 4. In DNA, the CDR3 is TGTGCCAGCAGGGGACAGGGTGGAGAAAAACTGTTTTTT. Translated, it gives CASRGQGGEKLFF.

This sequence joins TRBV9 and TRBJ1-2; 8 bases are shared with TRBD1. CDR3 size: 13 residues. The ends lost 0 bases at V and 14 bases at J; junction bases unmatched: 9. From germline, CDR1 is SGDLS and CDR2 YYNGEE. CDR3 bases: TGTGCCAGCAGCGTAGGACGGACAGGGTCTACTACCTTC. Its translation: CASSVGRTGSTTF.

V is TRBV4-1 and J is TRBJ2-2; maybe TRBD2 (5 bases). V lost 4 bases and J 7 bases, leaving 13 bases between the germline ends. This CDR3 region has 14 residues. In germline, CDR1 is MGHRA, CDR2 YSYEKL. The CDR3 sequence is CASSPGVFGGELFF. CDR3 in DNA: TGCGCCAGCAGCCCCGGGGTCTTTGGCGGGGAGCTGTTTTTT.